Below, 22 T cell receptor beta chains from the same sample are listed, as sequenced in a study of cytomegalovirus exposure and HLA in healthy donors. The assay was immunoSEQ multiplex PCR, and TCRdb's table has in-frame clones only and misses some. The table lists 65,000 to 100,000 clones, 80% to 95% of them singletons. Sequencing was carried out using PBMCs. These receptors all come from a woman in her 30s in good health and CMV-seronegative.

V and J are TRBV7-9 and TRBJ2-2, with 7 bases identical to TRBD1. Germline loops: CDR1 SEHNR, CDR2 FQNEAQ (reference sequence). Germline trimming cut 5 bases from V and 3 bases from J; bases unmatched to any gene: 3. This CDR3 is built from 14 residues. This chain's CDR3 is CASSRDSDTGELFF. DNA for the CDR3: TGTGCCAGCAGCCGGGACAGCGACACCGGGGAGCTGTTTTTT.

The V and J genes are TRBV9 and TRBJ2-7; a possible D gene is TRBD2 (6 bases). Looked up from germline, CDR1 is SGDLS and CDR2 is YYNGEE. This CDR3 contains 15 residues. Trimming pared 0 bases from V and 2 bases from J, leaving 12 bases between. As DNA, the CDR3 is TGTGCCAGCAGCGTAGGGTCTAGCGTGACCTACGAGCAGTACTTC. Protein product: CASSVGSSVTYEQYF.

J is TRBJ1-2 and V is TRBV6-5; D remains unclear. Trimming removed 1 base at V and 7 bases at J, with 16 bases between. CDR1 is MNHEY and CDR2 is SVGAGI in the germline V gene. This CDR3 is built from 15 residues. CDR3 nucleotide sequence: TGTGCCAGCAGTTACTTAGACTCCCGAGGCTCTGGCTACACCTTC. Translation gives CASSYLDSRGSGYTF.

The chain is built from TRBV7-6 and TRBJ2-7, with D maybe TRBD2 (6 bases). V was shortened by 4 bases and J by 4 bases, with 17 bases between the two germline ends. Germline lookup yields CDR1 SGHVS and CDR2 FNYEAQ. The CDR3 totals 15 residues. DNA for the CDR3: TGTGCCAGCAGCTCCCCCAACGGGGGTCAATACGAGCAGTACTTC. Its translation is CASSSPNGGQYEQYF.

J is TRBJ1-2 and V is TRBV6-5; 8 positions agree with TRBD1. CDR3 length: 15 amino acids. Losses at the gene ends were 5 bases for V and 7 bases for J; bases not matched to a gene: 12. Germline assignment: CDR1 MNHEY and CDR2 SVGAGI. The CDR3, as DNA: TGTGCCAGCAGTACACGGACAGGGTGGGGTGTTGGCTACACCTTC. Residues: CASSTRTGWGVGYTF.

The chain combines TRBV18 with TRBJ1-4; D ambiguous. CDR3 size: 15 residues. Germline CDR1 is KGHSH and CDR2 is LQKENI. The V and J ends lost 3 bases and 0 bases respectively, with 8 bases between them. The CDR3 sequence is CASSPDGATNEKLFF. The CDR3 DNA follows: TGTGCCAGCTCACCTGACGGGGCAACTAATGAAAAACTGTTTTTT.

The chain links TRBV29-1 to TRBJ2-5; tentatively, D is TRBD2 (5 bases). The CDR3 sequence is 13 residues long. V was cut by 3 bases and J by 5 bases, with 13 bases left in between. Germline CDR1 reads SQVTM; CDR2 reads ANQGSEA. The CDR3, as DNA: TGCAGCGTTGACTACACACGGAGGGAGACCCAGTACTTC. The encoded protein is CSVDYTRRETQYF.

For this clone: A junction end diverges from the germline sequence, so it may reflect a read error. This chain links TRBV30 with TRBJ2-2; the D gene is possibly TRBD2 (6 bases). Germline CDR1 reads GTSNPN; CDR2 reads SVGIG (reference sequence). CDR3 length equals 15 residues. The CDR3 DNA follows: TGTGCCTGGAGTGTAGTTCGGGGGTACGCCGGGGGGCTGTTTTTT. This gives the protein CAWSVVRGYAGGLFF.

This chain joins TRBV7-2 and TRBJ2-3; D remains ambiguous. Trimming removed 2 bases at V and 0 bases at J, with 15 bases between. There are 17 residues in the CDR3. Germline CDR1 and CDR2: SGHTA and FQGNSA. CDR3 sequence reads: CASSLSLTLISTDTQYF. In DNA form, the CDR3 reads TGTGCCAGCAGCTTATCGTTGACATTAATAAGCACAGATACGCAGTATTTT.

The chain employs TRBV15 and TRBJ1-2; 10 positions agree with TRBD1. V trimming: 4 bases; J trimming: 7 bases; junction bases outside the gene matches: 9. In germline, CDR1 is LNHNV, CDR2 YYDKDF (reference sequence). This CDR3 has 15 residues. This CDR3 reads CATSTLGTGDVGYTF. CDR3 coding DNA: TGTGCCACCAGCACACTAGGGACAGGGGACGTTGGCTACACCTTC. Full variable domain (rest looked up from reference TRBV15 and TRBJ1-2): DAMVIQNPRYQVTQFGKPVTLSCSQTLNHNVMYWYQQKSSQAPKLLFHYYDKDFNNEADTPDNFQSRRPNTSFCFLDIRSPGLGDTAMYLCATSTLGTGDVGYTFGSGTRLTVV.

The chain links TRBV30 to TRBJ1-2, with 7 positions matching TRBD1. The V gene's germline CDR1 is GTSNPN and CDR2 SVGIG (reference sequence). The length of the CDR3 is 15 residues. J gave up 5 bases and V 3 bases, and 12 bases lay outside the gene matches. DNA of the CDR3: TGTGCCTGGAGGGGACAGCCAGCCCCTTTTTATGGCTACACCTTC. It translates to CAWRGQPAPFYGYTF.

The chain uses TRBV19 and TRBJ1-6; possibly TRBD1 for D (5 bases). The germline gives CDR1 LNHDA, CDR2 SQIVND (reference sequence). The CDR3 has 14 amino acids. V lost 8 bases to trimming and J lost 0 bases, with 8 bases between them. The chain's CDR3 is CASGGGSYNSPLHF. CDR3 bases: TGTGCCAGTGGGGGGGGCTCCTATAATTCACCCCTCCACTTT.

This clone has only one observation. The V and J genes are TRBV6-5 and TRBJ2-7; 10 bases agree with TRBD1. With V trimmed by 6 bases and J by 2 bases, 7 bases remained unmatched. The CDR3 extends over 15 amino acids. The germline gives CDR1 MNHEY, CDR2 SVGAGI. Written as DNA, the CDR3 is TGTGCCAGCAGAGCGGACAGGGGGGCCACCTACGAGCAGTACTTC. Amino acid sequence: CASRADRGATYEQYF.

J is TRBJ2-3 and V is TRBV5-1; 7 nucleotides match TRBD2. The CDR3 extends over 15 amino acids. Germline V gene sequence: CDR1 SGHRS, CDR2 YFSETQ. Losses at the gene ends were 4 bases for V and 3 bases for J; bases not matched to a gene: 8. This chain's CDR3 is CASSPPGRGTDTQYF. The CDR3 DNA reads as TGCGCCAGCAGCCCTCCAGGGAGGGGAACAGATACGCAGTATTTT. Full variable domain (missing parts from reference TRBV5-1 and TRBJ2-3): KAGVTQTPRYLIKTRGQQVTLSCSPISGHRSVSWYQQTPGQGLQFLFEYFSETQRNKGNFPGRFSGRQFSNSRSEMNVSTLELGDSALYLCASSPPGRGTDTQYFGPGTRLTVL.

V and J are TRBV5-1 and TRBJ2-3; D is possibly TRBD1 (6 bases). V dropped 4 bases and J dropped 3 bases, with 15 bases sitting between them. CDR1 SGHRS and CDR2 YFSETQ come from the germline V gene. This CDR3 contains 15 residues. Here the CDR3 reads CASSPGQWETDTQYF. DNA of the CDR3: TGCGCCAGCAGCCCGGGACAATGGGAAACAGATACGCAGTATTTT.

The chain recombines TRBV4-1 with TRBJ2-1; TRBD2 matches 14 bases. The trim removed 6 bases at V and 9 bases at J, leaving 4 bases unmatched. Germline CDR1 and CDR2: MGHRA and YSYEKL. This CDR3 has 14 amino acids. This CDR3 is CASRTSGRGGEQFF. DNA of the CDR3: TGCGCCAGCAGGACTAGCGGGAGGGGTGGTGAGCAGTTCTTC.

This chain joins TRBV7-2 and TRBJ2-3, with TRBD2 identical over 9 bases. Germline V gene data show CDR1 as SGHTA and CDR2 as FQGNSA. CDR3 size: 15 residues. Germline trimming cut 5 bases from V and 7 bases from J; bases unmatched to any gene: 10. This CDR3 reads CASSTRGGAIHTQYF. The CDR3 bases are TGTGCCAGCAGCACACGCGGGGGGGCGATACATACGCAGTATTTT. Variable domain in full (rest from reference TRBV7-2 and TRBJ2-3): GAGVSQSPSNKVTEKGKDVELRCDPISGHTALYWYRQSLGQGLEFLIYFQGNSAPDKSGLPSDRFSAERTGGSVSTLTIQRTQQEDSAVYLCASSTRGGAIHTQYFGPGTRLTVL.

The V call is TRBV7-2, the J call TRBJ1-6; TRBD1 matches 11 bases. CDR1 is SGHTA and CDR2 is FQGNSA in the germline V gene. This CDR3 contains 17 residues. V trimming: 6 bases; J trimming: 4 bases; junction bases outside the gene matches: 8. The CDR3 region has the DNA TGTGCCAGCAGTCCCCGGACAGGGGGCTTTTATAATTCACCCCTCCACTTT. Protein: CASSPRTGGFYNSPLHF.

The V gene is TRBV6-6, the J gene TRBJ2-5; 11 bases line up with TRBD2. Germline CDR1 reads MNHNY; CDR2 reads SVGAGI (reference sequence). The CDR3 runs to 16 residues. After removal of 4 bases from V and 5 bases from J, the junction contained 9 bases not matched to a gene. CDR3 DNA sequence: TGTGCCAGCAGTTCCGGGACTAGCGGTTTGGGGGAGACCCAGTACTTC. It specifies CASSSGTSGLGETQYF.

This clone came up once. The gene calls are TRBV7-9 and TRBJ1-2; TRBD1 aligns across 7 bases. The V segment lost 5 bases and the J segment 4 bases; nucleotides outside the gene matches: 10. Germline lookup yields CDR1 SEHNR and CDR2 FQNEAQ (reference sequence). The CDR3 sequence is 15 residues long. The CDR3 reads CASSHFSDRVYGYTF. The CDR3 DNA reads TGTGCCAGCAGCCATTTTTCCGACAGGGTCTATGGCTACACCTTC.

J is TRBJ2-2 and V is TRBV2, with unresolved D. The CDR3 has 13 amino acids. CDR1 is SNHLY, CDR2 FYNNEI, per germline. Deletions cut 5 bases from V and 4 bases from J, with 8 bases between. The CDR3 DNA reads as TGTGCCAGCAGTACGAGGCGCACCGGGGAGCTGTTTTTT. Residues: CASSTRRTGELFF.

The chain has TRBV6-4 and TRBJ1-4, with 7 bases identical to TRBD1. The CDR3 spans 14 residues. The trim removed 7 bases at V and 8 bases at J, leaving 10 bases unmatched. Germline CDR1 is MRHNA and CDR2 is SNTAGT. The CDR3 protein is CASIRVQGTEKLFF. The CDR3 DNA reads TGTGCCAGCATAAGGGTACAGGGGACGGAAAAACTGTTTTTT.